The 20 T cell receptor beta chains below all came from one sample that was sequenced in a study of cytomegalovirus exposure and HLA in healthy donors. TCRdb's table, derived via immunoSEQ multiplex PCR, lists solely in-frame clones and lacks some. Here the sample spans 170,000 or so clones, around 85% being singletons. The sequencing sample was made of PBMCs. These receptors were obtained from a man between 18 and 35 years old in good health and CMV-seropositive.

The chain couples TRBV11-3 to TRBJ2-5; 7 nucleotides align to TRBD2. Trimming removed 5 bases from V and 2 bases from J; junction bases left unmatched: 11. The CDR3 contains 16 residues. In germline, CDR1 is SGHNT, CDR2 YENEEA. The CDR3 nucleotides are TGTGCCAGCAGCGAATGGGGAGGGGACGGACAAGAGACCCAGTACTTC. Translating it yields CASSEWGGDGQETQYF.

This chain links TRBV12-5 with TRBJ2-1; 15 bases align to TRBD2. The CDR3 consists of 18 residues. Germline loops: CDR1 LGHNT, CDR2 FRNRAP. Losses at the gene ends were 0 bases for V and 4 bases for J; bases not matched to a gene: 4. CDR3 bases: TGTGCTAGTGGTTTGGTCGGACTAGCGGGGGGGCCTTACAATGAGCAGTTCTTC. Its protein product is CASGLVGLAGGPYNEQFF.

In nucleotides, the CDR3 is TGCAGCGCCCGGCGGGGGCAGGAGACCCAGTACTTC. Encoded protein: CSARRGQETQYF. The chain uses TRBV29-1 and TRBJ2-5; possibly TRBD2 for D (7 bases). The CDR3 sequence is 12 residues long. Between the trimmed V and J ends, which lost 7 bases and 5 bases, there was a span of 14 bases. Germline CDR1 reads SQVTM; CDR2 reads ANQGSEA.

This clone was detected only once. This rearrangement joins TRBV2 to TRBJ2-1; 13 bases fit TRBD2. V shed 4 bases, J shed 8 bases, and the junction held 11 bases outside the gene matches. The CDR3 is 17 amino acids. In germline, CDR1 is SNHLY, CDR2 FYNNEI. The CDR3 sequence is CASSGVTSGRGGDEQFF. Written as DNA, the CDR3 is TGTGCCAGCAGTGGGGTCACTAGCGGGAGGGGGGGCGATGAGCAGTTCTTC.

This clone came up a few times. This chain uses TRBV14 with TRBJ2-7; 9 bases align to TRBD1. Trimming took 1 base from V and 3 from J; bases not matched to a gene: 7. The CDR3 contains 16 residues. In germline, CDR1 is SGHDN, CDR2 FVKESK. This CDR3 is CASSQARTGAGYEQYF. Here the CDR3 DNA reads TGTGCCAGCAGCCAAGCGCGGACAGGGGCGGGCTACGAGCAGTACTTC.

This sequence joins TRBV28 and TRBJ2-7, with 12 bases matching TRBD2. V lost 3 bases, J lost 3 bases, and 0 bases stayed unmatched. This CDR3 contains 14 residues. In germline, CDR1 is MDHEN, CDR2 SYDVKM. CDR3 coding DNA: TGTGCCAGCAGTTTGACTAGCGGGAGCTACGAGCAGTACTTC. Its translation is CASSLTSGSYEQYF.

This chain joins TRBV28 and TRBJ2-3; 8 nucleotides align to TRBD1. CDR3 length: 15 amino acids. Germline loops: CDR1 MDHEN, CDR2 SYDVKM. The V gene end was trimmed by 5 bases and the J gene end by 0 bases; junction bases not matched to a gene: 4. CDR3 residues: CASSRGQESTDTQYF. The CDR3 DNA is TGTGCCAGCAGTAGGGGACAGGAGAGCACAGATACGCAGTATTTT. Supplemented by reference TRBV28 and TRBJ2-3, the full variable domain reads DVKVTQSSRYLVKRTGEKVFLECVQDMDHENMFWYRQDPGLGLRLIYFSYDVKMKEKGDIPEGYSVSREKKERFSLILESASTNQTSMYLCASSRGQESTDTQYFGPGTRLTVL.

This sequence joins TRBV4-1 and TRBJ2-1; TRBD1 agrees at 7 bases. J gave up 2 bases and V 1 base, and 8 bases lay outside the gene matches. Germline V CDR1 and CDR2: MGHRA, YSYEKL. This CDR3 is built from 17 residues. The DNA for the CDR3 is TGCGCCAGCAGCCAAGCAAGCACAGGGGTGACCTACAATGAGCAGTTCTTC. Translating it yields CASSQASTGVTYNEQFF.

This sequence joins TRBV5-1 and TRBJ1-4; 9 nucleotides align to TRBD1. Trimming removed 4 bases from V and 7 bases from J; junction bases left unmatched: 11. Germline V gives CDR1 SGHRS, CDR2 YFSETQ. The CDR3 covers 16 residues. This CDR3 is CASSPAAGTGREKLFF. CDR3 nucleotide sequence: TGCGCCAGCAGCCCCGCAGCCGGGACAGGGCGTGAAAAACTGTTTTTT.

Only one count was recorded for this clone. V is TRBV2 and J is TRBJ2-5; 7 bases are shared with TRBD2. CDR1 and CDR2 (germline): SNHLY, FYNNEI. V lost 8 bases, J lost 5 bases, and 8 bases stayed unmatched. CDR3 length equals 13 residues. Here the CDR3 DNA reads TGTGCCAGCCTACTCGCGGGAGTTGAGACCCAGTACTTC. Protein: CASLLAGVETQYF.

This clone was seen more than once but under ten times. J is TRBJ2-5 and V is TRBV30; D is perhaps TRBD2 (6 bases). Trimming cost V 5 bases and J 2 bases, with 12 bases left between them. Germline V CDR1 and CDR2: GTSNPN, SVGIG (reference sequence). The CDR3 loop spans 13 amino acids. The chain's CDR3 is CAWDRGLQETQYF. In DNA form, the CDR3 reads TGTGCCTGGGACCGGGGACTGCAAGAGACCCAGTACTTC. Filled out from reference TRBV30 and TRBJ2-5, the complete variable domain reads SQTIHQWPATLVQPVGSPLSLECTVEGTSNPNLYWYRQAAGRGLQLLFYSVGIGQISSEVPQNLSASRPQDRQFILSSKKLLLSDSGFYLCAWDRGLQETQYFGPGTRLLVL.

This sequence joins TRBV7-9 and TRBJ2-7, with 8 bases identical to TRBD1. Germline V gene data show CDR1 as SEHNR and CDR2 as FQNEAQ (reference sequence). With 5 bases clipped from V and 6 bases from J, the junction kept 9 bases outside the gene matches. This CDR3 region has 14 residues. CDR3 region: CASSPGTDRGEQYF. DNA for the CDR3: TGTGCCAGCAGCCCCGGGACCGACAGGGGCGAGCAGTACTTC.

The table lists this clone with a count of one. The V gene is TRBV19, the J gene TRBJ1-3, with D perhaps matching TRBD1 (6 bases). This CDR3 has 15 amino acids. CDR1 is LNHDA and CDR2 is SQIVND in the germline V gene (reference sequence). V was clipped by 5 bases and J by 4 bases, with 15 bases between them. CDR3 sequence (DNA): TGTGCCAGTAGTTTCCGCCCGGGACAAGGAAACACCATATATTTT. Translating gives CASSFRPGQGNTIYF. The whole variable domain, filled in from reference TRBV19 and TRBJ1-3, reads DGGITQSPKYLFRKEGQNVTLSCEQNLNHDAMYWYRQDPGQGLRLIYYSQIVNDFQKGDIAEGYSVSREKKESFPLTVTSAQKNPTAFYLCASSFRPGQGNTIYFGEGSWLTVV.

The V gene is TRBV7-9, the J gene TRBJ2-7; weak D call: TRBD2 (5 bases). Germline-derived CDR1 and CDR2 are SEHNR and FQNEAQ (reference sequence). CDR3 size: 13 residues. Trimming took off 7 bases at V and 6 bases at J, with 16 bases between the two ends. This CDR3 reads CASISPGVSEQYF. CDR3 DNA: TGTGCCAGCATCTCACCCGGGGTGAGCGAGCAGTACTTC.

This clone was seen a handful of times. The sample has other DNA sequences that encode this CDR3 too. The CDR3 DNA is TGTGCCAGCAGCTCCCCCTACGAGCAGTACTTC. Translated, it gives CASSSPYEQYF. The chain links TRBV28 to TRBJ2-7, with D unresolved. The germline CDR1 and CDR2 sequences are MDHEN and SYDVKM. The CDR3 runs to 11 residues. V was shortened by 6 bases and J by 2 bases, with 5 bases between the two germline ends.

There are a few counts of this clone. The CDR3 nucleotides are TGTGCCAGCAGCCCAATAGCCGTCGTGGGGAGCACCGGGGAGCTGTTTTTT. Translating it yields CASSPIAVVGSTGELFF. The J gene is TRBJ2-2, the V gene TRBV7-9; possibly TRBD2 for D (5 bases). Trimming removed 5 bases at V and 4 bases at J, with 20 bases between. CDR3 size: 17 residues. Germline-derived CDR1 and CDR2 are SEHNR and FQNEAQ (reference sequence).

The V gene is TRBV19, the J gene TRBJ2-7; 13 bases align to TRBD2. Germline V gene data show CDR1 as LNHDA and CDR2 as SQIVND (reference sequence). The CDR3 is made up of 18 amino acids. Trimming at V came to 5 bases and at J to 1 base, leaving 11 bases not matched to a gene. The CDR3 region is CASSWRGGTSGISYEQYF. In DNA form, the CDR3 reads TGTGCCAGTAGTTGGCGAGGAGGGACTAGCGGGATTTCCTACGAGCAGTACTTC. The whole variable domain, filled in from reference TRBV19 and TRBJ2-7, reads DGGITQSPKYLFRKEGQNVTLSCEQNLNHDAMYWYRQDPGQGLRLIYYSQIVNDFQKGDIAEGYSVSREKKESFPLTVTSAQKNPTAFYLCASSWRGGTSGISYEQYFGPGTRLTVT.

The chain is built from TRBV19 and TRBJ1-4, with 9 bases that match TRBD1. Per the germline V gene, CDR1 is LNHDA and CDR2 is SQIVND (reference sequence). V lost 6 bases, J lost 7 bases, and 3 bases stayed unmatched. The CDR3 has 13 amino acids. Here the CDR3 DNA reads TGTGCCAGTAGCTTGGACAGGGGTGAAAAACTGTTTTTT. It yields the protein CASSLDRGEKLFF.

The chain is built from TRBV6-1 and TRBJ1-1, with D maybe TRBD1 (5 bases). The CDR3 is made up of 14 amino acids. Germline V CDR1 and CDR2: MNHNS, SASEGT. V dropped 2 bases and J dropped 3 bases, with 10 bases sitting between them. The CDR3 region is CASSEHGGDTEAFF. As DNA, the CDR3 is TGTGCCAGCAGTGAACACGGGGGGGACACTGAAGCTTTCTTT.

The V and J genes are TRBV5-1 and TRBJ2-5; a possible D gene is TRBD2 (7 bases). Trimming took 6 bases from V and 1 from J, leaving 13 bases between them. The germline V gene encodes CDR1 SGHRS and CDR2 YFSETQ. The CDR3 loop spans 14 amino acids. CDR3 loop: CASNEGGGQETQYF. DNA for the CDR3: TGCGCCAGCAATGAGGGGGGGGGCCAAGAGACCCAGTACTTC. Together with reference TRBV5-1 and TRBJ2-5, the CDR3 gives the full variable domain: KAGVTQTPRYLIKTRGQQVTLSCSPISGHRSVSWYQQTPGQGLQFLFEYFSETQRNKGNFPGRFSGRQFSNSRSEMNVSTLELGDSALYLCASNEGGGQETQYFGPGTRLLVL.